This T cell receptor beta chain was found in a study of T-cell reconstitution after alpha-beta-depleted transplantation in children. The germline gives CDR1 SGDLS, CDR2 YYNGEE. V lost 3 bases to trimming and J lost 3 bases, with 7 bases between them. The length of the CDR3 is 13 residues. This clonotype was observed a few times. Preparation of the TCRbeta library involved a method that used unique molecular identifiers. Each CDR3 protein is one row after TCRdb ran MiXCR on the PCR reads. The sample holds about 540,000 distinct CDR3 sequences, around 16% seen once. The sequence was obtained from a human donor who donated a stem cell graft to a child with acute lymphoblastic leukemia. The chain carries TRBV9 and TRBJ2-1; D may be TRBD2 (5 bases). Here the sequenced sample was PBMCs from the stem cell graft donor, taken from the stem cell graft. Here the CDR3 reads CASSDGVYNEQFF. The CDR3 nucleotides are TGTGCCAGCAGCGACGGGGTCTACAATGAGCAGTTCTTC.